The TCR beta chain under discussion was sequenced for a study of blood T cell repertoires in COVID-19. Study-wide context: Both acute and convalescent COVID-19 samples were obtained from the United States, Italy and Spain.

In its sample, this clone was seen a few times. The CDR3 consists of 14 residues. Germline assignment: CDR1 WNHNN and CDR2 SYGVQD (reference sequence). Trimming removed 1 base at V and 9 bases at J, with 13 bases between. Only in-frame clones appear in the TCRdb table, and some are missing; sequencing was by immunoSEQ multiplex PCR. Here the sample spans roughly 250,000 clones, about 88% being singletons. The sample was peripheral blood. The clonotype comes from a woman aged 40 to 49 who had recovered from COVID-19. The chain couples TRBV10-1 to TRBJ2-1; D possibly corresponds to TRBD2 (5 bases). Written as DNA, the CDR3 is TGCGCCAGCAGTGAGTACGCTAGCTTGGGTGAGCAGTTCTTC. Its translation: CASSEYASLGEQFF.